The rows below give T cell receptor beta chains drawn from one sample of a study of patients and donors after allogeneic stem cell transplantation. From the RT-PCR reads, TCRdb called clonotypes with MiXCR, one entry per CDR3 protein. The sample yields more than 850,000 distinct CDR3 sequences, roughly 18% seen once. The sequenced sample was blood, either unsorted or a sorted T cell fraction (not recorded which). These receptors were collected from a human donor who was either an allogeneic HSCT recipient or a stem cell or donor lymphocyte infusion donor (not recorded which). It is not recorded whose cells these are; they may come from a transplant donor. CDR3s include the opening cysteine and the closing phenylalanine or tryptophan. Each record gives: clone size, V gene, J gene, D gene, CDR3 DNA, CDR3 protein. The D gene is left open where the match is weak. Some rows mark clone size as missing; the rest say once, few, many or name a class of expanded clone.

>once|TRBV9|TRBJ2-7|-
TGTGCCAGCAGCGAAGGACCGGAATTATACTACGAGCAGTACTTC
CASSEGPELYYEQYF
>-|TRBV5-5|TRBJ2-3|TRBD2
TGTGCCAGCAGCATAGTAGCGGGGGAGAGCACAGATACGCAGTATTTT
CASSIVAGESTDTQYF
>-|TRBV2|TRBJ1-6|TRBD1
TGTGCCAGCAGCTGGGGGACAGGGGATAATTCACCCCTCCACTTT
CASSWGTGDNSPLHF
>-|TRBV6-2/TRBV6-3|TRBJ1-1|-
TGTGCCAGCAGTTACTCGTCTACGATGAACACTGAAGCTTTCTTT
CASSYSSTMNTEAFF
>many|TRBV29-1|TRBJ2-1|-
TGCAGCGTTGAATGGCAGTTCTTC
CSVEWQFF
>-|TRBV19|TRBJ2-1|-
TGTGCCAGTAGTATCCTTTGGGGTGATGAGCAGTTCTTC
CASSILWGDEQFF
>-|TRBV30|TRBJ2-7|-
TGTGCCTGGAGGCTCGGGTACGAGCAGTACTTC
CAWRLGYEQYF
>-|TRBV19|TRBJ2-3|TRBD1
TGTGCCAGTAGTGGTACAGGGGGGAGAAGTATCACAGATACGCAGTATTTT
CASSGTGGRSITDTQYF
>-|TRBV25-1|TRBJ2-3|-
TGTGCCAGCAGGCAGACTAGTGGTGATACGCAGTATTTT
CASRQTSGDTQYF
>few|TRBV5-1|TRBJ2-2|-
TGCGCCAGCAGCCCGAGGGGCAGGAACGGGGGCACCGGGGAGCTGTTTTTT
CASSPRGRNGGTGELFF
>-|TRBV28|TRBJ2-2|TRBD2
TGTGCCAGCACCCTTAGCGGGAGAGATACCGGGGAGCTGTTTTTT
CASTLSGRDTGELFF
>few|TRBV12-3/TRBV12-4|TRBJ2-3|TRBD1
TGTGCCAGCAGGCCGACCCGGGACAGGGGTTTTAGCACAGATACGCAGTATTTT
CASRPTRDRGFSTDTQYF
>-|TRBV29-1|TRBJ2-5|-
TGCAGCGTTTTGTCGGGGCTGGAGACCCAGTACTTC
CSVLSGLETQYF
>-|TRBV28|TRBJ1-3|-
TGTGCCAGCAGTTCCCGAAGAAGGACAGAGGGAAACACCATATATTTT
CASSSRRRTEGNTIYF
>-|TRBV12-3/TRBV12-4|TRBJ2-2|-
TGTGCCAGCAGTTTGACGACCTCCTTTGGGGAGCTGTTTTTT
CASSLTTSFGELFF
>many|TRBV12-3/TRBV12-4|TRBJ1-4|-
TGTGCCAGCAGTTTACTCCCAGGGGTGGGAAAACTGTTTTTT
CASSLLPGVGKLFF
>few|TRBV12-3/TRBV12-4|TRBJ1-4|TRBD1
TGTGCCAGCAGCCGGGCAGGGGGAATGAATGAAAAACTGTTTTTT
CASSRAGGMNEKLFF
>-|TRBV4-3|TRBJ2-7|TRBD1
TGCGCCAGCAGCCAAGCCAGGGGGCTTTACGAGCAGTACTTC
CASSQARGLYEQYF
>few|TRBV12-3/TRBV12-4|TRBJ2-2|-
TGTGCCAGCAGTTTATGGAGAACCGTGGAGCTGTTTTTT
CASSLWRTVELFF
>-|TRBV6-1|TRBJ2-1|-
TGTGCCAGCAGCCCGGGGTACTCCTACAATGAGCAGTTCTTC
CASSPGYSYNEQFF
>few|TRBV10-3|TRBJ2-7|-
TGTGCCATCACAAAGGGCAACGAGCAGTACTTC
CAITKGNEQYF
>-|TRBV4-2|TRBJ1-2|-
TGTGCCAGCAGCCAAGATAGCTCCACCTATGGCTACACCTTC
CASSQDSSTYGYTF
>-|TRBV30|TRBJ1-5|TRBD1
TGTGCCTGGGGTAAGGGGGCGGGCAATCAGCCCCAGCATTTT
CAWGKGAGNQPQHF
>-|TRBV7-9|TRBJ2-4|-
TGTGCCAGCAGCTTCAAGGACAGAGCCAAAAACATTCAGTACTTC
CASSFKDRAKNIQYF
>few|TRBV12-3/TRBV12-4|TRBJ2-4|TRBD2
TGTGCCAGCAGTTTAGGGGGAGGGACTCCCAAGTACTTC
CASSLGGGTPKYF
>few|TRBV11-3|TRBJ2-5|TRBD2
TGTGCCAGCAGCTCCCGTCAACGGGGGGGAGAGACCCAGTACTTC
CASSSRQRGGETQYF
>few|TRBV11-2|TRBJ2-3|TRBD2
TGTGCCAGCAGCCCGGGGACTAGCGGGAGATCCGATACGCAGTATTTT
CASSPGTSGRSDTQYF
>-|TRBV7-6|TRBJ2-3|TRBD2
TGTGCCAGCAGCTTAATGCGGGAGAAAGGCACAGATACGCAGTATTTT
CASSLMREKGTDTQYF
>many|TRBV5-1|TRBJ1-1|TRBD1
TGCGCCAGCAGCTTGGCGGGACAGGACACTGAAGCTTTCTTT
CASSLAGQDTEAFF
>-|TRBV6-1|TRBJ2-7|-
TGTGCCAGCAGTGACTACGCCGGGGTCTCCTACGAGCAGTACTTC
CASSDYAGVSYEQYF
>-|TRBV7-2|TRBJ2-3|-
TGTGCCAGCAGCCCGCGAGGGCGGGGAGCGGATACGCAGTATTTT
CASSPRGRGADTQYF
>few|TRBV6-1|TRBJ1-2|-
TGTGCCAGCTACAAACAGGGCCTCTACTATGGCTACACCTTC
CASYKQGLYYGYTF
>few|TRBV9|TRBJ2-1|-
TGTGCCAGCAGCGTAGCTCCCAGCGGACTATACAATGAGCAGTTCTTC
CASSVAPSGLYNEQFF
>-|TRBV4-3|TRBJ2-2|-
TGCGCCAGCAGCCAAGACCGTTTCAGCACCGGGGAGCTGTTTTTT
CASSQDRFSTGELFF
>-|TRBV5-4|TRBJ2-5|-
TGTGCCAGCAGCTTGGGCGAACCCCTCCCAGAGACCCAGTACTTC
CASSLGEPLPETQYF